Included here is one T cell receptor (beta chain) sequence, with context. What it binds is unknown. TCRdb's copy holds only in-frame clones and misses some; the assay was immunoSEQ multiplex PCR. The sample lists roughly 140,000 clones, around 90% occurring once. These data come from a study of T cell responses to AZD1222 COVID-19 vaccine. Study-level information: Pooling of second doses given at about 4 or about 12 weeks was done.

General observations from the study: Mostly white British, mostly female donors; authors suggested clonal diversity may be underestimated. Two doses of AZD1222 preceded a rise in Spike-specific TCR breadth and depth. Unmutated variant regions are reportedly the target of nearly half of TCRs that are spike-specific.

CDR3 length equals 14 residues. The germline V gene encodes CDR1 LGHDT and CDR2 YNNKEL (reference sequence). The germline V and J ends were trimmed by 2 bases and 9 bases, with 14 bases remaining between them. The chain carries TRBV3-1 (or the pseudogene TRBV3-2) and TRBJ1-5; D may be TRBD1 (6 bases). This TCR came from an adult in good health. The input for sequencing was peripheral blood, taken on day 0 of AZD1222 vaccination. CDR3 DNA: TGTGCCAGCAGCCAAAGGGGGTGGGTGGGGCCCCAGCATTTT. Protein product: CASSQRGWVGPQHF.